The clone carrying this T cell receptor beta chain came up a few times. Its antigen remains unknown. Peptide-pool stimulation followed by sequencing identified expanded antigen-specific CD4+ clonotypes in the ViraFEST assay. The authors isolated CD4+ T cells after less than eleven days of culture. All participants had two doses of either the BNT162b2 or mRNA-1273 vaccine. None of the vaccinated had previously contracted SARS-CoV-2, and their nucleocapsid antibodies tested negative. Measured with immunoSEQ multiplex PCR; TCRdb has only the in-frame clones, and not every one. The sample has roughly 63,000 clones, around 82% seen once. The data originate from a study of vaccination effects on CD4 cells after COVID-19. The germline CDR1 and CDR2 sequences are SGDLS and YYNGEE. This CDR3 comprises 13 residues. Trimming pared 0 bases from V and 6 bases from J, leaving 9 bases between. Findings and limits, study-wide: Late post-vaccination samples showed marked contraction of infection- and vaccine-induced clones. The vaccine-induced clones of healthy vaccinees included only 1 of 255 that cross-reacted with common cold coronaviruses.

Sequencing was performed on CD4+ T cells from PBMCs cultured with HCoV-OC43 spike peptides, taken after COVID-19 vaccination. Subset given: HCoV-OC43 spike overlapping peptide pool stimulation. The V gene is TRBV9, the J gene TRBJ1-2; D not resolved. The clonotype comes from a human donor who received a COVID-19 vaccine. The CDR3 nucleotides are TGTGCCAGCAGCGTAGAGCAGGATAATGGCTACACCTTC. Its protein is CASSVEQDNGYTF.